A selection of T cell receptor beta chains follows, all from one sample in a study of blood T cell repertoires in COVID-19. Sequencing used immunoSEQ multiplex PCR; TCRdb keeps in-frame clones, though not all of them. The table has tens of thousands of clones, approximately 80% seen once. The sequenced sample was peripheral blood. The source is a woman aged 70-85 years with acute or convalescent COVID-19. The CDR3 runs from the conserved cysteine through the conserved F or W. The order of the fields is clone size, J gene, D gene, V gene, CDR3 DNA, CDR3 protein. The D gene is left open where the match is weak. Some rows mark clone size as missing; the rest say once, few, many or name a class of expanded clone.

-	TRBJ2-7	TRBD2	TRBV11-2	TGTGCCAGCAGCTCTCTCCGACTAGCGGGAGTTTACGAGCAGTACTTC	CASSSLRLAGVYEQYF
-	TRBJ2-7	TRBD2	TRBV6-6	TGTGCCAGCAGTCCCGGGACTAGCGGGGGGAACCGCTACGAGCAGTACTTC	CASSPGTSGGNRYEQYF
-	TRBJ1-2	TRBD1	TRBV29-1	TGCAGCGTCGAGGACAGGGAATTTAATGGCTACACCTTC	CSVEDREFNGYTF
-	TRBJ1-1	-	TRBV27	TGTGCCAGCAGTTTACGTGGGAGACTGAACACTGAAGCTTTCTTT	CASSLRGRLNTEAFF
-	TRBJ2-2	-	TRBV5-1	TGCGCCAGCTCGGAGGCGGTGAACACCGGGGAGCTGTTTTTT	CASSEAVNTGELFF
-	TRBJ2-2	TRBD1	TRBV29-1	TGCAGCGTTGATCCGCAGGGGGATACCGGGGAGCTGTTTTTT	CSVDPQGDTGELFF
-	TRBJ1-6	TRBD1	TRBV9	TGTGCCAGCAGCCCCGACAGGGTTAGGGATTCACCCCTCCACTTT	CASSPDRVRDSPLHF
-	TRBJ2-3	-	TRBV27	TGTGCCAGCACCCTCCGTGCGGGACTTCGCACAGATACGCAGTATTTT	CASTLRAGLRTDTQYF
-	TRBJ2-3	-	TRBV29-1	TGCAGCGTTGGACAGAGCACAGATACGCAGTATTTT	CSVGQSTDTQYF
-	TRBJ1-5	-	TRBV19	TGTGCCAGTAGTTCCCAGGGATGGCCCCAGCATTTT	CASSSQGWPQHF
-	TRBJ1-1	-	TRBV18	TGTGCCAGCTCACCCCGGGGGGATAACACTGAAGCTTTCTTT	CASSPRGDNTEAFF
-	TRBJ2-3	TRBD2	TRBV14	TGTGCCAGCAGCCAAGTATTAGCGGGAGGGATCACAGATACGCAGTATTTT	CASSQVLAGGITDTQYF
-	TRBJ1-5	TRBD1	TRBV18	TGTGCCAGCTCACCTTCCTCCACAGGGGTTTCAAATCAGCCCCAGCATTTT	CASSPSSTGVSNQPQHF
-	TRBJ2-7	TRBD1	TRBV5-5	TGTGCCAGCAGGGAAGGACAGGGGAATTTCTACGAGCAGTACTTC	CASREGQGNFYEQYF
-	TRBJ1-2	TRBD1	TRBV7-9	TGTGCCAGCAGCTTACAGGGGGCCAGGTATGGCTACACCTTC	CASSLQGARYGYTF
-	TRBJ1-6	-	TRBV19	TGTGCCAGTAGTGGCGCAGCCTATTCTTCAGGCTCCTATAATTCACCCCTCCACTTT	CASSGAAYSSGSYNSPLHF
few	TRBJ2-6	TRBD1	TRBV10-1	TGCGCCAGCAGCCGGGACAGGCCCTCTGGGGCCAACGTCCTGACTTTC	CASSRDRPSGANVLTF
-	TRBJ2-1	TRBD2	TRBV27	TGTGCCAGCAGTTCACTACTAGCGGGCAATGAGCAGTTCTTC	CASSSLLAGNEQFF
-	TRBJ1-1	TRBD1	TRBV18	TGTGCCAGCTCGAGGGGGCTCACTGAAGCTTTCTTT	CASSRGLTEAFF
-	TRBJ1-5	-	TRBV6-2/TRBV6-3	TGTGCCAGCAGTTACCAGGGTTTACAGCCCCAGCATTTT	CASSYQGLQPQHF
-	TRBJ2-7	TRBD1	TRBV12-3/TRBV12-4	TGTGCCAGCAGTCCAGGGGGCTCCTACGAGCAGTACTTC	CASSPGGSYEQYF
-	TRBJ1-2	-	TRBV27	TGTGCCAGCAGTTTACGGAGCAGGGATTTTCGTGGCTACACCTTC	CASSLRSRDFRGYTF
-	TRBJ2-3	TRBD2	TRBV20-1	TGCAGTGCTAGTTCCAGCGGGAGGGCCACAGATACGCAGTATTTT	CSASSSGRATDTQYF
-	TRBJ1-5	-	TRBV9	TGTGCCAGCAGCGTAGGGGAGTGGGGTCAGCCCCAGCATTTT	CASSVGEWGQPQHF
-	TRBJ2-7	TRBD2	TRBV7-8	TGTGCCAGCAGCCGGACTAGCGGGGGACTCTACGAGCAGTACTTC	CASSRTSGGLYEQYF
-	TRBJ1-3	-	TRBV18	TGTGCCAGCTCACCATTACAGGTGTCTGGAAACACCATATATTTT	CASSPLQVSGNTIYF
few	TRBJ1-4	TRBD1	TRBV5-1	TGCGCCAGCAGCTTGTCTCCCGGGACAGGGAATGAAAAACTGTTTTTT	CASSLSPGTGNEKLFF
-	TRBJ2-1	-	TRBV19	TGTGCCAGTAGTAACAGTTGGTGGAATGAGCAGTTCTTC	CASSNSWWNEQFF
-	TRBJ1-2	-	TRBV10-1	TGCGCCAGCAGTGAAAGCAGGGGAGAGGGCTACACCTTC	CASSESRGEGYTF
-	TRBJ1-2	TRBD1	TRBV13	TGTGCCAGCAGCCCCTGGACAGGGGGCGACTATGGCTACACCTTC	CASSPWTGGDYGYTF
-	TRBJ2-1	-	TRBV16	TGTGCCAGCAGCTCCACCAGGGGAAGCAATGAGCAGTTCTTC	CASSSTRGSNEQFF
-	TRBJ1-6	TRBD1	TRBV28	TGTGCCAGCAGGTCCGGGACAGGGGGCTTGAATTCACCCCTCCACTTT	CASRSGTGGLNSPLHF
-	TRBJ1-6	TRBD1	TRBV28	TGTGCCAGCAGTTTATGGACAGGGAGCTCCTATAATTCACCCCTCCACTTT	CASSLWTGSSYNSPLHF
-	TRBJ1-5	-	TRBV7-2	TGTGCCAGCAGCGCCCGACAAATCAATCAGCCCCAGCATTTT	CASSARQINQPQHF
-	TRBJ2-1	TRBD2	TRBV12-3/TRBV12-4	TGTGCCAGCACTCGGGGGGGCTACAATGAGCAGTTCTTC	CASTRGGYNEQFF
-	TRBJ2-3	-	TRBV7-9	-	CAYSGQGRGTDTQYF
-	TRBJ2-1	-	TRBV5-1	TGCGCCAGCTTACCCTCGGGCGGGAACTCCTACAATGAGCAGTTCTTC	CASLPSGGNSYNEQFF
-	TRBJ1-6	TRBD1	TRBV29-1	TGCAGCGTACGTAATCAGGGGGATAATTCACCCCTCCACTTT	CSVRNQGDNSPLHF